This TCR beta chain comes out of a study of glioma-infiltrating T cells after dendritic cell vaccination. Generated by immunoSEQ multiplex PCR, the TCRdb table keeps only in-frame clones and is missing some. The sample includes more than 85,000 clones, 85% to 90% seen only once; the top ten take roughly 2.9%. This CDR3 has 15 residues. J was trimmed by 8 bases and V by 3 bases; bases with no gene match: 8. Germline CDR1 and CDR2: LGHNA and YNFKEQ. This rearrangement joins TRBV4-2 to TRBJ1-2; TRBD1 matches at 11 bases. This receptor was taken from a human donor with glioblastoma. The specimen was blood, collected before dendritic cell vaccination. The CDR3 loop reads CASSHIGQGAGGYTF. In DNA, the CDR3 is TGTGCCAGCAGCCACATAGGACAGGGGGCAGGAGGCTACACCTTC.